Below are 19 T cell receptor beta chains sequenced from a single sample in a study of blood T cell repertoires in COVID-19. The protocol was immunoSEQ multiplex PCR, while the TCRdb copy is restricted to in-frame clones and leaves out a portion. The repertoire includes more than 35,000 clones, roughly 90% of them detected once, and 12% sits in the top ten. Input material: peripheral blood. Receptor source: a man between 60 and 75 years old with active COVID-19.

This clone was observed a handful of times. The CDR3 loop is CSVEDHQRETNEQFF. The CDR3 nucleotides are TGCAGCGTTGAAGATCACCAGCGGGAGACCAATGAGCAGTTCTTC. The V call is TRBV29-1, the J call TRBJ2-1; 8 bases agree with TRBD2. The junction had 7 bases not matched to a gene; V was cut back by 0 bases and J by 6 bases. Looked up from germline, CDR1 is SQVTM and CDR2 is ANQGSEA. This CDR3 has 15 amino acids.

The CDR3 here is CASSLRTGGAENTEAFF. CDR3 DNA sequence: TGTGCCAGCAGCCTACGGACAGGGGGCGCCGAAAACACTGAAGCTTTCTTT. The rearrangement joins TRBV4-2 to TRBJ1-1, with TRBD1 identical over 11 bases. Per the germline V gene, CDR1 is LGHNA and CDR2 is YNFKEQ. The CDR3 covers 17 residues. J was trimmed by 2 bases and V by 4 bases; bases with no gene match: 9.

The chain carries TRBV24-1 and TRBJ2-7; 9 bases map to TRBD2. Germline lookup yields CDR1 KGHDR and CDR2 SFDVKD. Unmatched junction bases numbered 14, after V lost 4 bases and J lost 5 bases. This CDR3 comprises 17 residues. The CDR3 loop reads CATSESLGSGSINEQYF. As DNA, the CDR3 is TGTGCCACCAGTGAGTCCCTGGGTAGCGGGAGTATCAACGAGCAGTACTTC.

V usage is TRBV19 and J usage is TRBJ1-2, with D uncertain. This CDR3 region has 14 residues. CDR1 and CDR2 from the germline V gene are LNHDA and SQIVND (reference sequence). Trimming cost V 3 bases and J 2 bases, with 10 bases left between them. Here the CDR3 reads CASSIQAQNYGYTF. The DNA of the CDR3 is TGTGCCAGTAGTATCCAGGCCCAGAACTATGGCTACACCTTC.

The rearrangement links TRBV4-1 to TRBJ2-3; 10 bases fit TRBD2. The CDR3 has 15 amino acids. Per the germline V gene, CDR1 is MGHRA and CDR2 is YSYEKL. V dropped 2 bases and J dropped 4; count of bases not matched to a gene: 3. CDR3 coding DNA: TGCGCCAGCAGCCAAAATAGCGGGAGGCCAGATACGCAGTATTTT. It specifies CASSQNSGRPDTQYF.

The V call is TRBV4-3, the J call TRBJ2-3, with 13 bases aligning to TRBD2. Germline V gene sequence: CDR1 LGHNA, CDR2 YSLEER. The CDR3 contains 18 residues. J was trimmed by 5 bases and V by 6 bases; bases with no gene match: 14. Here the CDR3 DNA reads TGCGCCAGCAGTTCCGGGCAAACACTAGCGGGAGGGGGAGATACGCAGTATTTT. Its protein is CASSSGQTLAGGGDTQYF.

This chain connects TRBV29-1 to TRBJ2-2, with D possibly matching TRBD1 (6 bases). Germline CDR1 reads SQVTM; CDR2 reads ANQGSEA. The ends were cut back, 6 bases at V and 0 bases at J, with 11 bases in the middle. The CDR3 has 14 residues. CDR3: CSVHRASNTGELFF. The DNA of the CDR3 is TGCAGCGTCCACAGGGCATCGAACACCGGGGAGCTGTTTTTT.

The chain recombines TRBV9 with TRBJ2-3; 10 nucleotides line up with TRBD2. The CDR3 extends over 16 amino acids. Germline V gives CDR1 SGDLS, CDR2 YYNGEE. V was clipped by 1 base and J by 3 bases; unmatched bases: 5. Written as DNA, the CDR3 is TGTGCCAGCAGCGTAACTAGCGGGACCTGGACAGATACGCAGTATTTT. Translating it yields CASSVTSGTWTDTQYF.

V gene TRBV2 combines with J gene TRBJ1-5; maybe TRBD1 (6 bases). Germline V gene sequence: CDR1 SNHLY, CDR2 FYNNEI. The CDR3 is made up of 14 amino acids. The germline V and J ends were trimmed by 5 bases and 0 bases, with 8 bases remaining between them. CDR3 in amino acids: CASSIQGSNQPQHF. The CDR3 bases are TGTGCCAGCAGTATACAGGGTAGCAATCAGCCCCAGCATTTT.

The CDR3 region has the DNA TGCAGCGTTGCAACTAGCGGGAGGGGCGGGGAGCTGTTTTTT. Translation gives CSVATSGRGGELFF. This rearrangement joins TRBV29-1 to TRBJ2-2; 13 bases are shared with TRBD2. The CDR3 covers 14 residues. The V gene's germline CDR1 is SQVTM and CDR2 ANQGSEA. Losses at the gene ends were 4 bases for V and 7 bases for J; bases not matched to a gene: 3.

The chain employs TRBV7-4 and TRBJ2-2; 9 positions match TRBD2. The CDR3 covers 16 residues. CDR1 and CDR2 (germline): SGHVT, SQSDAQ. V lost 3 bases to trimming and J lost 0 bases; unmatched junction nucleotides: 2. The CDR3 DNA reads TGTGCCAGCAGCTTCAGCGGGAGGACGAACACCGGGGAGCTGTTTTTT. Residues: CASSFSGRTNTGELFF.

The CDR3 is CASSPKLHDSGANVLTF. The CDR3 bases are TGTGCCAGCAGCCCCAAGTTACATGACTCTGGGGCCAACGTCCTGACTTTC. The rearrangement links TRBV7-9 to TRBJ2-6; D ambiguous. Trimming took 5 bases from V and 0 from J, leaving 14 bases between them. In germline, CDR1 is SEHNR, CDR2 FQNEAQ (reference sequence). CDR3 length: 17 amino acids.

The CDR3 sequence is CASSYQSISDTQYF. CDR3 DNA: TGTGCCAGCAGTTACCAGTCGATATCAGATACGCAGTATTTT. The chain combines TRBV6-2 or TRBV6-3 with TRBJ2-3; the D is unclear. Germline assignment: CDR1 MNHEY and CDR2 SVGEGT. CDR3 length equals 14 residues. Trimming stripped 2 bases from V and 4 bases from J, with 10 bases between.

The chain carries TRBV5-4 and TRBJ2-5, with 9 bases that match TRBD2. V dropped 0 bases and J dropped 4; count of bases not matched to a gene: 4. This CDR3 has 15 amino acids. Germline CDR1 SGHNT, CDR2 YYREEE (reference sequence). CDR3 sequence: CASSLELAGLETQYF. In nucleotides, the CDR3 is TGTGCCAGCAGCTTGGAACTAGCGGGTCTAGAGACCCAGTACTTC.

The V and J genes are TRBV18 and TRBJ2-7; D perhaps matches TRBD1 (6 bases). CDR1 KGHSH and CDR2 LQKENI come from the germline V gene. The CDR3 totals 16 residues. Trimming stripped 0 bases from V and 0 bases from J, with 12 bases between. The CDR3 DNA reads as TGTGCCAGCTCACCACCGATAGGGACAAGCTCCTACGAGCAGTACTTC. Amino acid sequence: CASSPPIGTSSYEQYF.

V gene TRBV2 combines with J gene TRBJ2-7; D is undetermined. This CDR3 has 12 residues. V lost 2 bases and J 3 bases, leaving 5 bases between the germline ends. The germline V gene has CDR1 SNHLY and CDR2 FYNNEI. The CDR3 DNA reads as TGTGCCAGCAGTGAATCAAACTACGAGCAGTACTTC. It codes for CASSESNYEQYF.

The CDR3 here is CASSSPGQASGNTIYF. CDR3 in DNA: TGTGCCAGCAGTTCACCGGGACAGGCGTCTGGAAACACCATATATTTT. The chain is built from TRBV5-6 and TRBJ1-3, with 8 bases fitting TRBD1. This CDR3 has 16 residues. Trimming at V came to 5 bases and at J to 1 base, leaving 8 bases not matched to a gene. Germline V gene data show CDR1 as SGHDT and CDR2 as YYEEEE.

This chain uses TRBV3-1 (or the pseudogene TRBV3-2) with TRBJ2-1; D might be TRBD2 (6 bases). Looked up from germline, CDR1 is LGHDT and CDR2 is YNNKEL (reference sequence). The CDR3 runs 14 residues. Between the trimmed V and J ends, which lost 3 bases and 6 bases, there was a span of 12 bases. The CDR3 DNA sequence: TGTGCCAGCAGCCAGACTAGTAAGGCCAATGAGCAGTTCTTC. Protein sequence: CASSQTSKANEQFF.

The chain employs TRBV6-1 and TRBJ1-5, with 7 nucleotides matching TRBD1. This CDR3 region has 17 residues. Germline CDR1 and CDR2: MNHNS and SASEGT. The V gene end was trimmed by 2 bases and the J gene end by 3 bases; junction bases not matched to a gene: 10. The CDR3 loop is CASSESRQGTFNQPQHF. The CDR3 nucleotides are TGTGCCAGCAGTGAATCTAGACAGGGAACATTCAATCAGCCCCAGCATTTT.